This record concerns one T cell receptor (beta chain) sequence. Its target antigen remains unknown. The sample holds no much larger clone one base away, and base qualities are not on file. Read against the paper, the sample's treatment or condition label means: approximately nine-day PBMC culture with coronavirus spike peptide pools or control peptides (ViraFEST assay). To expand antigen-specific T cells with peptide pools and then pick out the expanded clonotypes through TCR sequencing, the study relied on the ViraFEST assay. The convalescent patients' positive SARS-CoV-2 PCR tests were from March to December 2020, which was before the Alpha, Beta and Delta variants emerged in the United States. PBMCs were cultured at around 2 million per well in IMDM supplemented with approximately 4.7% human AB serum and 10 IU/ml IL-2, with roughly 10 ug/ml peptide pools added. On days 3 and 7, half of the culture medium was replaced with fresh IL-2-containing medium. Once the cells had been in culture for less than 11 days, the EasySep CD4+ T cell isolation kit was used to isolate CD4+ T cells by negative selection. Ficoll-Paque Plus gradient centrifugation was used to isolate PBMCs from whole blood, and the isolated PBMCs were then either used fresh or cryopreserved at -140C. Triplicate wells were generally used for each culture condition.

Preparation of the library involved PCR. TCR sequencing of DNA from cultured CD4+ T cells used the Oncomine TCR Beta short-read assay at the Johns Hopkins FTIC core. The QIAamp micro DNA kit was used to extract genomic DNA from the cultured CD4+ T cells. Oncomine TCR Beta libraries made from cultured CD4+ T cells were pooled using unique dual indexes and sequenced on an Illumina iSeq 100. The original methods were these. Non-productive sequences were filtered out, and CDR3s that did not start with C, did not end with F or W, or were shorter than 7 amino acids were discarded. Antigen-specific clonotypes were identified using the MANAFEST web application through comparison of peptide-stimulated wells with reference and other culture wells. An FDR below 0.05, an odds ratio above 5, and a productive frequency above 0.1% in at least two of three replicate wells were required for clones to be considered positive. A clonotype counted as cross-reactive if it showed significant expansion both in the SARS-CoV-2 spike wells and in at least one common cold coronavirus spike condition. Using R version 3.6.1, CDR3 homology was evaluated through Levenshtein distances (stringdist) along with unrooted phylogenetic trees (ape). TCRdb trimmed public reads at Q25 via fastp, called clones via MiXCR and kept in-frame beta chains. Records with the same CDR3 protein are collapsed into one entry carrying the most frequent genes and DNA. TCRdb, not the authors, supplied the V and J calls. This sample comprises roughly 20,000 distinct CDR3 sequences, roughly 40% of them detected only once. The ten largest clones capture about 3.2% of the sample.

This entry belongs to a study of vaccination and CD4 T cells after COVID-19 (dated by TCRdb to between 2021 and 2024). Concerning the study at large: Convalescent patients had a positive SARS-CoV-2 result on nasal swab PCR, and of these patients, under ten had mild disease and one had severe disease. In the convalescent cohort there were six males and four females, among whom were two Hispanic individuals, seven Caucasians, two Asians and one multiracial person. Participants got two doses of the Pfizer-BioNTech BNT162b2 vaccine (n=8) or two doses of the Moderna mRNA-1273 vaccine (n=2). Post-COVID blood samples from convalescent patients were collected a median of 101 days after diagnosis, with a range of about 35 to 161 days. The time from the second vaccine dose to post-vaccine blood sampling had a median of roughly 77 days and ranged from roughly 12 to 250 days. Overlapping spike peptide pools from SARS-CoV-2 and from the common cold coronaviruses HCoV-NL63, HCoV-OC43 and HCoV-229E were used as culture stimuli. In control cultures, a CEFX viral epitope pool was used as positive control, an HIV-1 Nef peptide pool was used as negative control, or no peptide was added. In approximately eleven COVID-19 convalescent patients and several infection-naive healthy vaccine recipients, the spike-specific CD4+ TCR repertoire before mRNA vaccination was compared with the repertoire after mRNA vaccination. The full study reports these points: The study included relatively few convalescent patients and did not analyze early timepoints after natural infection. Although the median number of SARS-CoV-2-reactive clonotypes went up from around 20 after infection to some 37 after vaccination, the increase was not significant. In convalescent patients, a median around 84% of post-vaccine SARS-CoV-2-reactive clones were detected only after vaccination, and vaccine-specific priming was suggested by this finding. Nearly all vaccine-specific clones in convalescent patients (304 of 307) were mono-reactive for SARS-CoV-2 spike rather than cross-reactive with common cold coronaviruses.

The TCR was taken from a human donor who had recovered from COVID-19. The sample was CD4+ T cells from blood, cultured in vitro, taken after SARS-CoV-2 vaccination.

The nucleotide sequence is given as TGTGCCAGCAGTTTAGCCCAGGGTGGCCAAGAGACCCAGTACTTC. Its translation is CASSLAQGGQETQYF. This chain is built from TRBV27 and TRBJ2-5; the D segment could be TRBD1, given 5 matching bases. CDR1 and CDR2 (MNHEY, SMNVEV) derive from the germline V gene (reference sequence). Including cysteine and phenylalanine, the CDR3 has 15 amino acids. Solely the CDR3 DNA is kept, with 45 bases framed from the first base. Between the V and J ends, shortened by 2 bases and 1 base respectively, the junction contains 11 bases.